The source of this T cell receptor (beta chain) is a study of metastatic and nonmetastatic thyroid tumors. General study findings and limits: Reported TCR beta diversity, measured in blood and tumor, was significantly higher for malignant thyroid tumors than for benign nodules.

Trimming cost V 3 bases and J 5 bases, with 4 bases left between them. This CDR3 comprises 12 residues. TCRdb re-clonotyped the PCR reads via MiXCR. The sample includes some 15,000 clones, about 24% of them seen just once. This clone was picked up a small number of times. Its antigen is currently unknown. All patients reached thyroid surgery having received no treatment beforehand. The chain recombines TRBV12-3 or TRBV12-4 with TRBJ2-2, with D unclear. Specimen: adjacent normal tissue. This receptor was taken from a female donor with papillary thyroid cancer or a benign thyroid nodule (not recorded which). Some clones in this sample may be carry-over from other donors' samples. CDR3 bases: TGTGCCAGCAGTTTTAGGACCGGGGAGCTGTTTTTT. Its protein is CASSFRTGELFF.